The 17 T cell receptor beta chains in this list originate from one sample, sequenced in a study of PD-L1 blockade in urothelial cancer. Time point reported: peripheral blood 6 weeks after treatment start. The protocol was immunoSEQ multiplex PCR, while the TCRdb copy is restricted to in-frame clones and leaves out a portion. The table includes under 150,000 clones, 75% to 90% detected once. The source material was PBMCs, sampled around atezolizumab (anti-PD-L1) treatment. The receptors come from a man aged 55 to 70 with urothelial cancer.

The rearrangement uses TRBV11-1 and TRBJ2-7; 7 bases align to TRBD1. CDR1 and CDR2 (germline): SGHAT, FQDESV (reference sequence). V was clipped by 4 bases and J by 4 bases; unmatched bases: 13. The CDR3 totals 16 residues. CDR3 protein: CASSSQAGGNWYEQYF. Written as DNA, the CDR3 is TGTGCCAGCAGCTCCCAAGCAGGGGGAAATTGGTACGAGCAGTACTTC.

The chain links TRBV19 to TRBJ1-6; D is ambiguous. The CDR3 spans 16 residues. Trimming left V 3 bases short and J 7 bases short, with 16 bases between. Germline V gives CDR1 LNHDA, CDR2 SQIVND (reference sequence). The CDR3 DNA reads as TGTGCCAGTAGTATTATGGAGACCGCCGGGAATTCACCCCTCCACTTT. Protein product: CASSIMETAGNSPLHF.

This sequence joins TRBV7-2 and TRBJ2-5; 11 bases align to TRBD2. After removal of 5 bases from V and 2 bases from J, the junction contained 7 bases not matched to a gene. The germline gives CDR1 SGHTA, CDR2 FQGNSA. The CDR3 has 16 residues. The CDR3 protein is CASSQGLAGGQETQYF. The CDR3 DNA follows: TGTGCCAGCAGCCAAGGCCTAGCGGGGGGTCAAGAGACCCAGTACTTC. Variable domain in full (rest from reference TRBV7-2 and TRBJ2-5): GAGVSQSPSNKVTEKGKDVELRCDPISGHTALYWYRQSLGQGLEFLIYFQGNSAPDKSGLPSDRFSAERTGGSVSTLTIQRTQQEDSAVYLCASSQGLAGGQETQYFGPGTRLLVL.

The V gene is TRBV11-2, the J gene TRBJ2-2, with unresolved D. CDR1 and CDR2 (germline): SGHAT, FQNNGV. V dropped 3 bases and J dropped 4 bases, with 6 bases sitting between them. This CDR3 comprises 13 residues. The CDR3 DNA is TGTGCCAGCAGCTTGAGAAGCACCGGGGAGCTGTTTTTT. Translated: CASSLRSTGELFF. The variable domain in full, completed from reference TRBV11-2 and TRBJ2-2, reads EAGVAQSPRYKIIEKRQSVAFWCNPISGHATLYWYQQILGQGPKLLIQFQNNGVVDDSQLPKDRFSAERLKGVDSTLKIQPAKLEDSAVYLCASSLRSTGELFFGEGSRLTVL.

A single count supports this clone. J is TRBJ2-7 and V is TRBV5-4; tentative D call: TRBD1 (6 bases). This CDR3 comprises 16 residues. The ends were cut back, 0 bases at V and 0 bases at J, with 13 bases in the middle. CDR1 and CDR2 from the germline V gene are SGHNT and YYREEE (reference sequence). The CDR3 is CASSLGGRMSSYEQYF. The CDR3 nucleotides read TGTGCCAGCAGCTTGGGGGGGCGGATGAGCTCCTACGAGCAGTACTTC.

J is TRBJ2-6 and V is TRBV28; TRBD2 might be the D (6 bases). This CDR3 contains 13 residues. Germline CDR1 reads MDHEN; CDR2 reads SYDVKM. V lost 8 bases and J 1 base, leaving 6 bases between the germline ends. CDR3 sequence (DNA): TGTGCCAGCGGAGGGTCTGGGGCCAACGTCCTGACTTTC. It encodes CASGGSGANVLTF.

This clone was seen only a few times. The chain joins TRBV6-4 to TRBJ1-2; D possibly corresponds to TRBD1 (6 bases). Germline V gene sequence: CDR1 MRHNA, CDR2 SNTAGT. This CDR3 is built from 12 residues. V was trimmed by 5 bases and J by 8 bases, leaving 12 bases between them. The CDR3 DNA reads as TGTGCCAGCAGTTCTACAGGGAGCGGCTACACCTTC. Translating it yields CASSSTGSGYTF.

The chain is built from TRBV5-4 and TRBJ2-2; 13 bases match TRBD2. Trimming removed 4 bases from V and 3 bases from J; junction bases left unmatched: 6. Germline V gene data show CDR1 as SGHNT and CDR2 as YYREEE (reference sequence). This CDR3 region has 17 residues. The CDR3 DNA reads as TGTGCCAGCAGCCCTGGGACTAGCGGGGCCCACACCGGGGAGCTGTTTTTT. This encodes CASSPGTSGAHTGELFF.

The chain carries TRBV13 and TRBJ1-4; possibly TRBD1 for D (6 bases). V lost 1 base and J lost 8, with 17 bases in between. Germline V gene sequence: CDR1 PRHDT, CDR2 FYEKMQ (reference sequence). This CDR3 has 16 amino acids. The CDR3, as DNA: TGTGCCAGCAGCTTAGTTGCGGGGGCCCTGGGGGAAAAACTGTTTTTT. Its protein is CASSLVAGALGEKLFF.

The genes are TRBV6-5 and TRBJ2-2; D is uncertain. CDR1 MNHEY and CDR2 SVGAGI come from the germline V gene. This CDR3 contains 14 residues. Trimming removed 3 bases at V and 5 bases at J, with 10 bases between. In DNA, the CDR3 is TGTGCCAGCAGTTATAGTCAGGCAACCGGGGAGCTGTTTTTT. Encoded protein: CASSYSQATGELFF.

This clone has only one observation. This rearrangement joins TRBV9 to TRBJ2-3, with a possible D match to TRBD2 (7 bases). Germline V lookup: CDR1 SGDLS, CDR2 YYNGEE. V lost 0 bases to trimming and J lost 5 bases, with 16 bases between them. The CDR3 is 16 amino acids. CDR3 loop: CASSVAGGRIRDTQYF. The CDR3 nucleotides are TGTGCCAGCAGCGTAGCGGGGGGCCGAATCCGAGATACGCAGTATTTT.

This chain links TRBV6-6 with TRBJ2-4, with TRBD2 matching over 7 bases. The CDR3 sequence is 14 residues long. From germline, CDR1 is MNHNY and CDR2 SVGAGI (reference sequence). The J segment lost 11 bases and the V segment lost 6 bases, leaving 13 bases of the junction unmatched. The CDR3 sequence is CASRGGTMGSLQYF. CDR3 coding DNA: TGTGCCAGCAGGGGAGGGACCATGGGAAGCCTTCAGTACTTC.

In the case of this clone: Other DNA sequences in this specimen translate into the identical CDR3. The chain uses TRBV10-3 and TRBJ2-5; possible D gene TRBD2, 6 bases. CDR3 length equals 12 residues. V lost 6 bases, J lost 4 bases, and 9 bases lay in between. Germline V CDR1 and CDR2: ENHRY, SYGVKD. CDR3 loop: CAISPGGETQYF. The CDR3, as DNA: TGTGCCATCAGCCCCGGGGGAGAGACCCAGTACTTC.

The rearrangement uses TRBV4-3 and TRBJ2-1, with 8 positions matching TRBD1. The V and J ends lost 1 base and 0 bases, in that order; junction bases with no gene match: 5. There are 17 residues in the CDR3. CDR1 is LGHNA and CDR2 is YSLEER in the germline V gene. The CDR3 loop is CASSQVGTGRSYNEQFF. The CDR3 DNA reads as TGCGCCAGCAGCCAAGTCGGGACAGGCCGCTCCTACAATGAGCAGTTCTTC.

This chain uses TRBV7-2 with TRBJ1-5; D is ambiguous. Trimming pared 2 bases from V and 0 bases from J, leaving 11 bases between. The germline V gene encodes CDR1 SGHTA and CDR2 FQGNSA. The CDR3 spans 16 residues. Here the CDR3 reads CASSLLSRGSNQPQHF. CDR3 in DNA: TGTGCCAGCAGCTTACTTTCGCGGGGTAGCAATCAGCCCCAGCATTTT. Filled out from reference TRBV7-2 and TRBJ1-5, the complete variable domain reads GAGVSQSPSNKVTEKGKDVELRCDPISGHTALYWYRQSLGQGLEFLIYFQGNSAPDKSGLPSDRFSAERTGGSVSTLTIQRTQQEDSAVYLCASSLLSRGSNQPQHFGDGTRLSIL.

The chain uses TRBV5-4 and TRBJ2-3; TRBD2 aligns across 10 bases. Germline V gene data show CDR1 as SGHNT and CDR2 as YYREEE (reference sequence). Trimming cost V 0 bases and J 6 bases; bases outside gene matches: 4. The CDR3 spans 15 residues. The CDR3 DNA follows: TGTGCCAGCAGCTTGGCACTAGCGGGAACTGATACGCAGTATTTT. Residues: CASSLALAGTDTQYF.

This clone is a singleton in its sample. The chain uses TRBV7-2 and TRBJ2-2; a possible D gene is TRBD2 (5 bases). V lost 6 bases to trimming and J lost 3 bases, with 14 bases between them. CDR1 SGHTA and CDR2 FQGNSA come from the germline V gene. There are 15 residues in the CDR3. CDR3 in amino acids: CASSTRKLHTGELFF. The CDR3, as DNA: TGTGCCAGCAGTACTAGAAAGCTCCACACCGGGGAGCTGTTTTTT.